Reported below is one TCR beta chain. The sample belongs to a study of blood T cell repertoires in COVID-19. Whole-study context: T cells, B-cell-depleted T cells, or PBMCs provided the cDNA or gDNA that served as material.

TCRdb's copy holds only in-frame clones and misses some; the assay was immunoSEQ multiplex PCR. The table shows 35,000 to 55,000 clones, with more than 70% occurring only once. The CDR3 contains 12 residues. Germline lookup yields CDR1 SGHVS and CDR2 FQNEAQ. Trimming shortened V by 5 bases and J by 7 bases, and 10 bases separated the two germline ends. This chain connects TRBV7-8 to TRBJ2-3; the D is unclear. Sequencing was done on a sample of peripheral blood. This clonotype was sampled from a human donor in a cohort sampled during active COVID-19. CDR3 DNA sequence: TGTGCCAGCAGCCAATACTCAAATACGCAGTATTTT. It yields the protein CASSQYSNTQYF.